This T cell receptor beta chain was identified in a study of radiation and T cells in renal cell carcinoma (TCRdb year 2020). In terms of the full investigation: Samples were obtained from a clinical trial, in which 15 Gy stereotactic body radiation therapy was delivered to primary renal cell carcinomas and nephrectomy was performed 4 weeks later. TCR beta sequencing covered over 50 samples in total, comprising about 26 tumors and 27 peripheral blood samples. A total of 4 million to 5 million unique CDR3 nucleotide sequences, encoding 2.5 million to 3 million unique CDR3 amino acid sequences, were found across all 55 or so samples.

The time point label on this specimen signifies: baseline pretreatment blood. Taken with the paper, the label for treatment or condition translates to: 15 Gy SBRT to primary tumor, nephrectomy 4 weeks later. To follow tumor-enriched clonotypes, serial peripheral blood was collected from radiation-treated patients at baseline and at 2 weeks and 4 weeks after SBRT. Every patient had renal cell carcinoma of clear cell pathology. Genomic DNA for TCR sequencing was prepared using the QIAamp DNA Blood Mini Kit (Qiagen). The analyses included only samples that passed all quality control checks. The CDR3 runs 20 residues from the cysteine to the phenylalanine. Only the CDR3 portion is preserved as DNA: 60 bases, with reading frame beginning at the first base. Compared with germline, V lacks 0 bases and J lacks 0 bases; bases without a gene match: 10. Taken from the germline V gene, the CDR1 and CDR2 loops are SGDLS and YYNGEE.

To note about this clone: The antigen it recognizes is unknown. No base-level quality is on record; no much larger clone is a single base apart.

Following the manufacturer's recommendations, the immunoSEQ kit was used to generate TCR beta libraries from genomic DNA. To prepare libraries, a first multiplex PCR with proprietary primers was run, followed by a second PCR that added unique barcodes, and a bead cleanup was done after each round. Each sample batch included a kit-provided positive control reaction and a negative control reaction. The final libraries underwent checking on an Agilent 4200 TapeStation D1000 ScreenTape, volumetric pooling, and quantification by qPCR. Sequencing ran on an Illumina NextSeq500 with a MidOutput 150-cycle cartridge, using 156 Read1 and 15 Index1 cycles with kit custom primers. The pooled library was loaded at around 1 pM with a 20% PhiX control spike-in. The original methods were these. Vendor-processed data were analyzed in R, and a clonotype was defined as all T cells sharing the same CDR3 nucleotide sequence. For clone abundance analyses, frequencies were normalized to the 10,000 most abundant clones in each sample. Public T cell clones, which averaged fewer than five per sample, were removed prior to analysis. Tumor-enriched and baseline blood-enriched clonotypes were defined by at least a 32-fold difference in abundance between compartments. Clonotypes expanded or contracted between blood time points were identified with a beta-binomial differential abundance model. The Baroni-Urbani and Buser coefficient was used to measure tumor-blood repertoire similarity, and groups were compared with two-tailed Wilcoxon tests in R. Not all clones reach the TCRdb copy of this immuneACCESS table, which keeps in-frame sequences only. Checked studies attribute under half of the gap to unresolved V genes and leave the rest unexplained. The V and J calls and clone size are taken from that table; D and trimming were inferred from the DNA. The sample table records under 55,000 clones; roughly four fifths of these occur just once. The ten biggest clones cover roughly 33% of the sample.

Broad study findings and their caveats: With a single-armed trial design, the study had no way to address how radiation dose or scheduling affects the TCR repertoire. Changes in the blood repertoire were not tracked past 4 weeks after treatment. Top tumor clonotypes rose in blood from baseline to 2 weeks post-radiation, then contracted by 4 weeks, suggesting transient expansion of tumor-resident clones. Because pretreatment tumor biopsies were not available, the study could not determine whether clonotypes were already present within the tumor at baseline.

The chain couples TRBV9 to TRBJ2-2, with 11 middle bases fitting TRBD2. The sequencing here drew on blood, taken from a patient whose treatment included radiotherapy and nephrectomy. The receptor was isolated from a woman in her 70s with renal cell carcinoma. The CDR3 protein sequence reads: CASSVDVTSGSLANTGELFF. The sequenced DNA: TGTGCCAGCAGCGTAGACGTCACTAGCGGGAGCCTTGCGAACACCGGGGAGCTGTTTTTT.